The sequence of this T cell receptor beta chain was determined in a study of control samples from healthy donors and cancer patients. The assay was immunoSEQ multiplex PCR, and TCRdb's table has in-frame clones only and misses some. The profile shows 75,000 to 100,000 clones, more than 90% of them singletons. The germline gives CDR1 SGHDT, CDR2 YYEEEE. The CDR3 consists of 17 residues. Trimming removed 5 bases from V and 7 bases from J, with 27 bases in between. What was sequenced was blood. The clonotype originates from a human donor in good health. The donor label of this sample is uncertain. The rearrangement uses TRBV5-6 and TRBJ1-1, with D perhaps matching TRBD1 (5 bases). In DNA form, the CDR3 reads TGTGCCAGCAGGATAGGGGCGACAAAGAGTATCAGAGGTGAAGCTTTCTTT. It encodes CASRIGATKSIRGEAFF.